These T cell receptor beta chains were read from a single sample in a study of monozygotic twins with inflammatory bowel disease. TCRdb re-called the 5' RACE reads and catalogs CDR3 proteins one per entry, DNA excluded. There are approximately 390,000 distinct CDR3 sequences in the sample, with approximately 2.3% held by the top ten. The sequenced sample consisted of blood. These receptors came from a human donor with ulcerative colitis or Crohn's disease, or a healthy co-twin of an affected twin (not recorded which). CDR3s include the opening cysteine and the closing phenylalanine or tryptophan.

V	J	CDR3
TRBV5-1	TRBJ1-2	CASSSQGGEYDGYTF
TRBV12-3/TRBV12-4	TRBJ1-3	CASREDEGALDTIYF
TRBV7-6	TRBJ2-1	CASSLQSLRGTEEQFF
TRBV7-9	TRBJ1-5	CASSADDGSNQPQHF
TRBV12-3/TRBV12-4	TRBJ2-5	CASRQHWEETQYF
TRBV5-4	TRBJ2-3	CASSLWEDTQYF
TRBV30	TRBJ2-3	CAWSVGLVSTDTQYF
TRBV14	TRBJ2-7	CASSQGGGKLYEQYF
TRBV12-3/TRBV12-4	TRBJ2-3	CASSFGYEADTQYF
TRBV20-1	TRBJ1-5	CSAQGWSGEGAQPQHF
TRBV20-1	TRBJ1-1	CSASPDPNTKAFF
TRBV6-1	TRBJ1-4	CASSAGTVAKKLFF
TRBV20-1	TRBJ1-6	CSALAEGAYNSPLHF
TRBV5-1	TRBJ1-1	CASSRSGDRGTEAFF
TRBV5-1	TRBJ2-7	CASSLVRAPYEQYF
TRBV24-1	TRBJ2-2	CATSDMNTGELFF
TRBV20-1	TRBJ1-6	CSAGWVKNSPLHF
TRBV6-2/TRBV6-3	TRBJ2-3	CASSYGTGKTDTQYF
TRBV10-3	TRBJ1-5	CAISEAGTGDSNQPQHF
TRBV29-1	TRBJ2-2	CSGHGGGGGELFF
TRBV20-1	TRBJ1-1	CSANHRDSYYTEAFF
TRBV5-1	TRBJ2-5	CASSLEWGSQETQYF
TRBV6-2/TRBV6-3	TRBJ2-5	CASSRRQETQYF
TRBV4-1	TRBJ2-7	CASSQDYAFRPTVYEQYF
TRBV7-6	TRBJ1-1	CASSEQGGNTEAFF
TRBV27	TRBJ1-5	CASSLGVGQGYQPQHF
TRBV12-3/TRBV12-4	TRBJ2-2	CASSILGQRERTGELFF
TRBV9	TRBJ2-1	CASSVGLAGRSSYNEQFF
TRBV2	TRBJ2-5	CASRRRETQYF
TRBV12-5	TRBJ2-7	CASGGGDVSYEQYF
TRBV5-6	TRBJ2-5	CASSSGQGHQETQYF
TRBV5-1	TRBJ2-2	CASRTVSGELFF